The T cell receptor (beta chain) under discussion was sequenced for a study of blood T cell repertoires in COVID-19. J was trimmed by 7 bases and V by 5 bases; bases with no gene match: 8. CDR1 and CDR2 from the germline V gene are MGHDK and SYGVNS. The CDR3 runs 15 residues. The cohort comprised adults aged roughly 18 to 95 years residing in 20 to 30 US areas. Grouping used clinical history reported by participants in a survey and questionnaire. Authors' analysis steps: Nucleated cell number was recorded as an estimate derived from reference gene primer amplification. The assay was immunoSEQ multiplex PCR, and TCRdb's table has in-frame clones only and misses some. V, J and clone size are those of that table, while D and trimming were read from the DNA. The table has about 320,000 clones, 85% seen once; the top ten hold 1.9%.

The chain joins TRBV25-1 to TRBJ2-2; 9 nucleotides match TRBD1. The clonotype was recovered from a woman in her thirties who had been exposed to COVID-19. Sequenced material: PBMCs or T cells enriched from blood (not recorded which). In nucleotides, the CDR3 is TGTGCCAGCAGTCCGACAGGGGGTTTTTTCGGGGAGCTGTTTTTT. Amino acids: CASSPTGGFFGELFF.